Listed here is a single TCR beta chain. Its cognate antigen is unknown. A second PCR of roughly 7 to 11 cycles used a sample-barcoded 5' primer and a J-beta primer mix. The study obtained at least 3 million CDR3-containing paired-end reads from every sample. Each CDR3 protein gets one entry after TCRdb re-called the 5' RACE reads with MiXCR. The sample has about 1.8 million distinct CDR3 sequences, about 49% seen once. This entry is derived from a study of blood T cells in healthy people across ages. Whole-study results and caveats: Unknown CMV status may confound age-related changes in expanded clones. The recorded TCR beta diversity per million T cells decreased in a roughly linear manner with age. Greater diversity and more naive CD4+ cells were seen in long-lived donors than in aged donors.

This CDR3 is built from 16 residues. The ends were cut back, 4 bases at V and 7 bases at J, with 21 bases in the middle. Germline CDR1 reads SGHRS; CDR2 reads YFSETQ. J is TRBJ2-1 and V is TRBV5-1, with a possible D match to TRBD2 (5 bases). This TCR was recovered from a woman in her 40s in good health. What was sequenced was blood. The CDR3 region is CASSPTSGGVANEQFF. CDR3 DNA sequence: TGCGCCAGCAGCCCGACAAGTGGTGGGGTAGCGAATGAGCAGTTCTTC.